The clone carrying this T cell receptor (beta chain) has a count of ten or more. Its antigen is undetermined. Ahead of thyroid surgery, no patient had received treatment of any kind. The ends were cut back, 3 bases at V and 5 bases at J, with 16 bases in the middle. The CDR3 is made up of 15 amino acids. Germline V gene data show CDR1 as DFQATT and CDR2 as SNEGSKA (reference sequence). TCRdb re-analyzed the PCR reads through MiXCR. The sample records 37,000 or so clones, less than 20% being singletons. This specimen belongs to a study of metastatic and nonmetastatic thyroid tumors. Background on the study: Malignant and benign thyroid patients had repertoires compared in peripheral blood and tumor or nodule tissue. Findings of the study overall: Patients with malignant thyroid tumors reportedly had significantly higher TCR beta diversity than those with benign nodules, in blood and tumor.

The J gene is TRBJ2-2, the V gene TRBV20-1; the D gene could be TRBD1 or TRBD2 (7 bases each). This clonotype was sampled from a female donor with papillary thyroid cancer or a benign thyroid nodule (not recorded which). Some clones in this sample may be carry-over from other donors' samples. The material sequenced was blood. CDR3 coding DNA: TGCAGTGCTAGCCCGCAGGGGGGGGTGACCGGGGAGCTGTTTTTT. It encodes CSASPQGGVTGELFF.